This T cell receptor beta chain derives from a study of PD-1 blockade in classical Hodgkin lymphoma. Relapses following autologous stem cell transplantation were seen in all patients, with brentuximab vedotin exposure varying. Sequencing was performed with immunoSEQ multiplex PCR; in TCRdb, only in-frame clones are kept and a portion is missing. The sample lists under 70,000 clones; about nine tenths were seen once. From germline, CDR1 is LGHNA and CDR2 YSLEER. Trimming stripped 3 bases from V and 8 bases from J, with 25 bases between. The CDR3 runs 17 residues. The study, taken as a whole, reports: Baseline TCR diversity was reportedly lower in newly diagnosed patients than in healthy donors. It was reported as lower still in relapsed/refractory patients. Complete responders showed a baseline diversity that resembled the diversity of newly diagnosed patients. Patients excluded were those beginning nivolumab under 1 year after ASCT. Factors driving the repertoire differences, possibly disease activity or prior therapy, remain undefined.

For this clone: The antigen is undetermined.

This TCR derives from a human donor with classical Hodgkin lymphoma. The genes are TRBV4-3 and TRBJ1-2; D not certain. The sample was peripheral blood mononuclear cells (PBMCs), taken at baseline. Here the CDR3 DNA reads TGCGCCAGCAGCCAGGTCTCCGGGCCCCGAAATTGGATGGGCTACACCTTC. Amino acids: CASSQVSGPRNWMGYTF.